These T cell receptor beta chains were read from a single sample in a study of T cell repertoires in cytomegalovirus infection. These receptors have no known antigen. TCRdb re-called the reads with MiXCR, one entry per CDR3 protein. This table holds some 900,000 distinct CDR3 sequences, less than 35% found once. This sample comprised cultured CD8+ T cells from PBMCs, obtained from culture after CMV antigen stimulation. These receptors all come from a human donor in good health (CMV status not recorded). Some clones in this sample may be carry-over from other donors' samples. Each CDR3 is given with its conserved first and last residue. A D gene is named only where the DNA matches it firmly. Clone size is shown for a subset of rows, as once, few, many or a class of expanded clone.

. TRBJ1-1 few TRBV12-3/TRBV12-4 TGTGCCAGCAGTTTAACGGGGGCCTTGAACACTGAAGCTTTCTTT CASSLTGALNTEAFF
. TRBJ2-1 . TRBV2 TGTGCCAGCACCGCTACTAGGAGGGGCTCCTACAATGAGCAGTTCTTC CASTATRRGSYNEQFF
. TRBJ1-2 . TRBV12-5 TGTGCTAGTGGTGGACCGGCCTCTAACTATGGCTACACCTTC CASGGPASNYGYTF
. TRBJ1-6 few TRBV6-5 TGTGCCAGCAGTCTGCAAAGCAGTAATTCACCCCTCCACTTT CASSLQSSNSPLHF
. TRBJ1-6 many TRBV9 TGTGCCAGCAGCGTAGGGGGAGAAGAAGGTTCACCCCTCCACTTT CASSVGGEEGSPLHF
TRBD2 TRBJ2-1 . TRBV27 TGTGCCAGCAAAGGACTAGCGGGGGGTAGGAGGGATGAGCAGTTCTTC CASKGLAGGRRDEQFF
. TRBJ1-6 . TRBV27 TGTGCCAGCAGGTGTCTCTGTATGCCCCTCCACTTT CASRCLCMPLHF
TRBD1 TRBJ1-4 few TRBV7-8 TGTGCCAGCAGCTCCTATCAACAGGGGGCGGGGGGAGCTAATGAAAAACTGTTTTTT CASSSYQQGAGGANEKLFF
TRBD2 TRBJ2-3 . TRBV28 TGTGCCAGCAGGGGGACTATAGCCCGCACAGATACGCAGTATTTT CASRGTIARTDTQYF
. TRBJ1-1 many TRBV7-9 TGTGCCAGCAGCCCCCCCGTCGGGGGGCATTTGGACACTGAAGCTTTCTTT CASSPPVGGHLDTEAFF